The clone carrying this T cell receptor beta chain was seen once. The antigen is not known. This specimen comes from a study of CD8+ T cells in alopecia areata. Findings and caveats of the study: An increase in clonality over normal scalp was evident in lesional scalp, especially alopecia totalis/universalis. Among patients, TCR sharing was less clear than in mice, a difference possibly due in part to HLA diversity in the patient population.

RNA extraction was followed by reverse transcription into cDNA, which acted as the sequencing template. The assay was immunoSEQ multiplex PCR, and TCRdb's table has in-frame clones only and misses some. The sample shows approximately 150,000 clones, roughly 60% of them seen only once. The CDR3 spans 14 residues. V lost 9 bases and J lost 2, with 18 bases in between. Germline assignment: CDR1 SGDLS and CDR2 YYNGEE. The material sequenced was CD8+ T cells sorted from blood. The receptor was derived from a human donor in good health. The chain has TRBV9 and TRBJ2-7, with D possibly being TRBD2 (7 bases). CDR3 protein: CAIRGGGSPYEQYF. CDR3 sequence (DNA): TGTGCCATCCGAGGGGGGGGAAGCCCCTACGAGCAGTACTTC.